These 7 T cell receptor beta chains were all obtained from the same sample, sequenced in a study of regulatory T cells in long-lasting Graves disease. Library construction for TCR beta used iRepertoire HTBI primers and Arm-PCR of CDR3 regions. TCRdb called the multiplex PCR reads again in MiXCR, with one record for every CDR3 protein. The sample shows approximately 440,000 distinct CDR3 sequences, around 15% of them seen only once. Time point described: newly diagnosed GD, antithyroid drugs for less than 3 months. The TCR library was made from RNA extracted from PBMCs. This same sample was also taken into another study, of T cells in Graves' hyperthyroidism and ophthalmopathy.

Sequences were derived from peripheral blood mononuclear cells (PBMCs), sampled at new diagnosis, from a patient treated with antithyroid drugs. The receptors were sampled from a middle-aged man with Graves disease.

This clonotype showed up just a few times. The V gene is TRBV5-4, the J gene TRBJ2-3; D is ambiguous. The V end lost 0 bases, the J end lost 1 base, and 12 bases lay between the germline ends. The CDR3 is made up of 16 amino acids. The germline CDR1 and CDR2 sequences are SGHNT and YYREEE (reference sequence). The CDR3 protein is CASSLGPVLGTDTQYF. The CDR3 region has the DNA TGTGCCAGCAGCTTGGGCCCGGTATTGGGCACAGATACGCAGTATTTT. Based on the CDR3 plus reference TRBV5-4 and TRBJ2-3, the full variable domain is ETGVTQSPTHLIKTRGQQVTLRCSSQSGHNTVSWYQQALGQGPQFIFQYYREEENGRGNFPPRFSGLQFPNYSSELNVNALELDDSALYLCASSLGPVLGTDTQYFGPGTRLTVL.

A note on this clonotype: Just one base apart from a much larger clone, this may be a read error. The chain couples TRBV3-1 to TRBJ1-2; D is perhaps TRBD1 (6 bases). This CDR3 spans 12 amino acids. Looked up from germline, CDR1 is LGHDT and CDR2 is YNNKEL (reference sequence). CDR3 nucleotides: TGTGCCGGCAGCACACAGGGTGATGGCTACACCTTC. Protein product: CAGSTQGDGYTF.

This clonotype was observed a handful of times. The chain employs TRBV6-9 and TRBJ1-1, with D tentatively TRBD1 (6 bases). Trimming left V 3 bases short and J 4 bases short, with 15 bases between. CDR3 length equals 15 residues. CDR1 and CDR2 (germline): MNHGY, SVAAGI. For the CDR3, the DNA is TGTGCCAGCAGTTACGGATGGGGGCGAGGCACTGAAGCTTTCTTT. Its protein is CASSYGWGRGTEAFF.

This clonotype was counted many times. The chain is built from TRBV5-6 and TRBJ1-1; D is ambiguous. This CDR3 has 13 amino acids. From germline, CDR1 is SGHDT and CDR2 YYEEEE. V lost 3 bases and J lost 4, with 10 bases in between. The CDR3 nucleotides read TGTGCCAGCAGCTCCCCCTTATCCACTGAAGCTTTCTTT. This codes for CASSSPLSTEAFF.

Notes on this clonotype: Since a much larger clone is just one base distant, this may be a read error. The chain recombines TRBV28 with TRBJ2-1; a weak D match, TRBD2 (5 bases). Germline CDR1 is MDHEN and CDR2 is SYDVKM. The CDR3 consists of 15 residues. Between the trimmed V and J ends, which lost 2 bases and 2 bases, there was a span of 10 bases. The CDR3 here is CASSLPDGAYNEQFF. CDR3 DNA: TGTGCCAGCAGTTTACCGGACGGGGCCTACAATGAGCAGTTCTTC.

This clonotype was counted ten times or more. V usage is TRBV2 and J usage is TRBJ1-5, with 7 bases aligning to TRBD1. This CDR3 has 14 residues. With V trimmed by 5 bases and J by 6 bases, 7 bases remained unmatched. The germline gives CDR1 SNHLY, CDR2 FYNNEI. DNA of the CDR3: TGTGCCAGCAGTTCGACAGGGTATATTCAGCCCCAGCATTTT. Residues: CASSSTGYIQPQHF.

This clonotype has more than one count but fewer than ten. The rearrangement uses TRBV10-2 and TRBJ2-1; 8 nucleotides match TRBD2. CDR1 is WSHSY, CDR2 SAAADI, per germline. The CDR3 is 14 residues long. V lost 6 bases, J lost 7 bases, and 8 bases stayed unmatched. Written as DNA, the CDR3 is TGCGCCAGCAGAGGTCCGGGAGGGGAAAATGAGCAGTTCTTC. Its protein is CASRGPGGENEQFF.